The rows below give T cell receptor beta chains drawn from one sample of a study of T cells after yellow fever vaccination. TCRdb fed the 5' RACE reads into MiXCR, producing one record per CDR3 protein. This sample has some 300,000 distinct CDR3 sequences, with roughly 8.7% found just once. The specimen comprised CD4+ T cells sorted from PBMCs, sampled 5 days after the yellow fever booster vaccination. Every receptor here comes from a man aged 18 to 29 who received the YFV17D yellow fever vaccine. CDR3s leave out the opening cysteine and the closing phenylalanine or tryptophan.

V gene: TRBV20-1
J gene: TRBJ2-7
CDR3 length: 11
CDR3 protein: SASGQHSYEQY

V gene: TRBV11-3
J gene: TRBJ1-1
CDR3 length: 14
CDR3 protein: ASSGSRGAGDTEAF

V gene: TRBV6-2/TRBV6-3
J gene: TRBJ1-3
CDR3 length: 11
CDR3 protein: ASIPAPGNTIY

V gene: TRBV28
J gene: TRBJ2-2
CDR3 length: 12
CDR3 protein: ASSLQGRLGELF

V gene: TRBV12-3/TRBV12-4
J gene: TRBJ2-4
CDR3 length: 12
CDR3 protein: ASSWTAFKNIQY

V gene: TRBV2
J gene: TRBJ2-1
CDR3 length: 11
CDR3 protein: ASSAGLAGEQF

V gene: TRBV5-1
J gene: TRBJ2-4
CDR3 length: 13
CDR3 protein: ASSLATPAKNIQY

V gene: TRBV6-5
J gene: TRBJ2-7
CDR3 length: 11
CDR3 protein: ASRLAGGYEQY

V gene: TRBV6-5
J gene: TRBJ2-3
CDR3 length: 13
CDR3 protein: ASTPDRGQKDTQY

V gene: TRBV7-2
J gene: TRBJ2-1
CDR3 length: 13
CDR3 protein: ASSSRTSSGNEQF

V gene: TRBV20-1
J gene: TRBJ1-2
CDR3 length: 12
CDR3 protein: SARDRKGDYGYT

V gene: TRBV6-5
J gene: TRBJ1-2
CDR3 length: 12
CDR3 protein: ASSYKGPNYGYT

V gene: TRBV12-5
J gene: TRBJ1-2
CDR3 length: 12
CDR3 protein: ASGLVGRTYGYT

V gene: TRBV11-2
J gene: TRBJ1-4
CDR3 length: 14
CDR3 protein: ASSLGLGGRSEKLF

V gene: TRBV7-3
J gene: TRBJ2-3
CDR3 length: 10
CDR3 protein: ASAQGPDTQY

V gene: TRBV7-2
J gene: TRBJ1-5
CDR3 length: 14
CDR3 protein: ASSVGALYSNQPQH

V gene: TRBV6-2/TRBV6-3
J gene: TRBJ1-5
CDR3 length: 16
CDR3 protein: ASSYNPLTGSYDQPQH

V gene: TRBV6-4
J gene: TRBJ1-2
CDR3 length: 12
CDR3 protein: ASSANGANYGYT

V gene: TRBV20-1
J gene: TRBJ1-1
CDR3 length: 10
CDR3 protein: SALRQSTEAF

V gene: TRBV20-1
J gene: TRBJ1-1
CDR3 length: 9
CDR3 protein: SVPTQSEAF

V gene: TRBV18
J gene: TRBJ2-5
CDR3 length: 13
CDR3 protein: ASSPGLGGQETQY

V gene: TRBV7-2
J gene: TRBJ1-1
CDR3 length: 12
CDR3 protein: ASNQQGQNTEAF

V gene: TRBV10-3
J gene: TRBJ2-5
CDR3 length: 10
CDR3 protein: ATRQGKETQY

V gene: TRBV7-2
J gene: TRBJ2-1
CDR3 length: 11
CDR3 protein: ASSWGQGDEQF

V gene: TRBV20-1
J gene: TRBJ1-2
CDR3 length: 13
CDR3 protein: SAREPGTGHYGYT

V gene: TRBV7-2
J gene: TRBJ2-5
CDR3 length: 13
CDR3 protein: ASIQGGTYQETQY

V gene: TRBV11-2
J gene: TRBJ1-1
CDR3 length: 12
CDR3 protein: ASSLGMGSGAAF

V gene: TRBV20-1
J gene: TRBJ1-2
CDR3 length: 11
CDR3 protein: NPGTISNYGYT

V gene: TRBV7-3
J gene: TRBJ1-1
CDR3 length: 13
CDR3 protein: ASSLTSGANTEAF

V gene: TRBV4-2
J gene: TRBJ1-1
CDR3 length: 13
CDR3 protein: ASSQGGGEGTEAF

V gene: TRBV12-3/TRBV12-4
J gene: TRBJ2-1
CDR3 length: 8
CDR3 protein: ASKLGEQF

V gene: TRBV20-1
J gene: TRBJ2-2
CDR3 length: 14
CDR3 protein: SARGGDRGYTGELF

V gene: TRBV5-6
J gene: TRBJ1-1
CDR3 length: 14
CDR3 protein: ASSLALDRGDTEAF

V gene: TRBV7-2
J gene: TRBJ2-5
CDR3 length: 10
CDR3 protein: ASSLRRETQY

V gene: TRBV4-2
J gene: TRBJ2-5
CDR3 length: 13
CDR3 protein: ASSQGGGVQETQY

V gene: TRBV11-2
J gene: TRBJ2-3
CDR3 length: 12
CDR3 protein: ASSLGHFTDTQY

V gene: TRBV7-3
J gene: TRBJ2-3
CDR3 length: 12
CDR3 protein: ASRAGYSTDTQY